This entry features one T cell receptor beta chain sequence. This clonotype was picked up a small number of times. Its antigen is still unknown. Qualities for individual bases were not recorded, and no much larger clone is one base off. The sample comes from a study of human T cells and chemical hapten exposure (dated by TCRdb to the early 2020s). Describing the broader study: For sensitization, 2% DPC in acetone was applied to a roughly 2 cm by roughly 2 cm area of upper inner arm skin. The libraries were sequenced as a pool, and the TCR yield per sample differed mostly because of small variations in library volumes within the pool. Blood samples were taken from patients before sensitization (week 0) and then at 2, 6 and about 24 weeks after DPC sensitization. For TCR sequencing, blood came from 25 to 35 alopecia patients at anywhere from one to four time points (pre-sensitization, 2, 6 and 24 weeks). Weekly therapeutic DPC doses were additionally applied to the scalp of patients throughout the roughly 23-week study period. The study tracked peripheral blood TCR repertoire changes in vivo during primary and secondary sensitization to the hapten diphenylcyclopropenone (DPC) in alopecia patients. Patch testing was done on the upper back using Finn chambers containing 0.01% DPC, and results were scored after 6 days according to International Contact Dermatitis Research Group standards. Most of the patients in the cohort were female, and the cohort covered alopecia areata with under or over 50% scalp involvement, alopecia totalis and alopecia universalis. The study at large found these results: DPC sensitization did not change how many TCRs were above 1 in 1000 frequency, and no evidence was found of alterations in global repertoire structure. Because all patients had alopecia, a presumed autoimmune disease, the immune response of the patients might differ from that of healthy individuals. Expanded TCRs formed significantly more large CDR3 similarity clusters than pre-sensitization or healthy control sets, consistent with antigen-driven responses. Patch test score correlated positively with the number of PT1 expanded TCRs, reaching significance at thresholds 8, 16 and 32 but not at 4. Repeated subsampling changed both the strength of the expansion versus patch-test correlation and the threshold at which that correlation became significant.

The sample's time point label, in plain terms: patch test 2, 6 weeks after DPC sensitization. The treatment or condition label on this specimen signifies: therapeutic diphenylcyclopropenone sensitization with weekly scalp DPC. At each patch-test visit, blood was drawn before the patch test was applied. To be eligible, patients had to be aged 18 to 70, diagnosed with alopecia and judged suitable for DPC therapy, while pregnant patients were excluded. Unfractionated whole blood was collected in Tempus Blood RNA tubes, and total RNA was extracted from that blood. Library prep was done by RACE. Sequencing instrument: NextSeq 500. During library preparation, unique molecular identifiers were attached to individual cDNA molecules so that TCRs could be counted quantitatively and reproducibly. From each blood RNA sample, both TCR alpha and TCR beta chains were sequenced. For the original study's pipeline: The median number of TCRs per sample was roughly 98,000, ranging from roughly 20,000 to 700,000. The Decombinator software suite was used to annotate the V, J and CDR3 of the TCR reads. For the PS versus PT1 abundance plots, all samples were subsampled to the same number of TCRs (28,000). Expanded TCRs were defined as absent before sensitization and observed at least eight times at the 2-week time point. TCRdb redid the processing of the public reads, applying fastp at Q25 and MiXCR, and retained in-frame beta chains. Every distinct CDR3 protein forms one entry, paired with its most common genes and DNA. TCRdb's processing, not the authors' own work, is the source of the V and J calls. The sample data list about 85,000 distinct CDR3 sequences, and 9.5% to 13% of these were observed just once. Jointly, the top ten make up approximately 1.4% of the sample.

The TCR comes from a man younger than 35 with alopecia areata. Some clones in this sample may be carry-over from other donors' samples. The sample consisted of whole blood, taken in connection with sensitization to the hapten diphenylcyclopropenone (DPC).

At the DNA level, the sequence is TGTGCCAGCAGCTTAAAGGGAGGGGTGTGGACTGAAGCTTTCTTT. Its coded protein is CASSLKGGVWTEAFF. The chain is encoded by TRBV7-3 joined to TRBJ1-1, and perhaps TRBD1 as D gene, on 5 matching bases. The CDR3 starts with the cysteine, ends with the phenylalanine, and has 15 residues. The CDR3 DNA has 45 bases and is translated from base 1. CDR1 and CDR2 were assigned from the germline V gene as SGHTA and FQGTGA. Trimming removed 1 base from V and 5 bases from J, leaving 14 bases between the germline ends.